These 32 T cell receptor beta chains were sequenced from one sample in a study of siplizumab effects on memory and regulatory T cells. Sequenced by immunoSEQ multiplex PCR; TCRdb stores in-frame clones only, minus some. The data hold about 94,000 clones, with around 94% observed a single time. Material: non-Treg CD4+ T cells sorted from blood. All receptors come from a human donor in good health.

This clone appeared a single time. CDR3 protein: CASSEAHGTGGGYTF. The CDR3 DNA follows: TGTGCCAGCAGTGAAGCGCATGGGACAGGGGGAGGCTACACCTTC. The chain carries TRBV6-1 and TRBJ1-2; 11 bases are a match to TRBD1. From germline, CDR1 is MNHNS and CDR2 SASEGT. V shed 0 bases and J 8 bases; nucleotides not matched to a gene: 5. The CDR3 runs to 15 residues.

J is TRBJ2-5 and V is TRBV2; 7 bases are shared with TRBD2. The CDR3 extends over 14 amino acids. CDR1 and CDR2 (germline): SNHLY, FYNNEI. After removal of 0 bases from V and 5 bases from J, the junction contained 3 bases not matched to a gene. The CDR3 here is CASSEAGGRETQYF. Written as DNA, the CDR3 is TGTGCCAGCAGTGAAGCGGGAGGGCGGGAGACCCAGTACTTC. The whole variable domain, remainder taken from reference TRBV2 and TRBJ2-5, is EPEVTQTPSHQVTQMGQEVILRCVPISNHLYFYWYRQILGQKVEFLVSFYNNEISEKSEIFDDQFSVERPDGSNFTLKIRSTKLEDSAMYFCASSEAGGRETQYFGPGTRLLVL.

This chain joins TRBV9 and TRBJ2-1, with TRBD2 identical over 13 bases. CDR1 and CDR2 (germline): SGDLS, YYNGEE. V shed 0 bases, J shed 7 bases, and the junction held 13 bases outside the gene matches. The CDR3 length is 19 residues. The CDR3 region has the DNA TGTGCCAGCAGCGTAGGTTTTCGGAGAGGGACTAGCGGGGCTAATGAGCAGTTCTTC. It yields the protein CASSVGFRRGTSGANEQFF.

This rearrangement joins TRBV12-5 to TRBJ2-3; tentative D call: TRBD1 (5 bases). Germline loops: CDR1 LGHNT, CDR2 FRNRAP. The V end was cut by 5 bases, the J end by 6 bases, with 15 bases between. This CDR3 comprises 14 residues. The DNA of the CDR3 is TGTGCTAGTGGTCTTGGACACGGAATGGATACGCAGTATTTT. Amino acids: CASGLGHGMDTQYF.

The chain employs TRBV11-2 and TRBJ2-3; 8 nucleotides align to TRBD2. Germline lookup yields CDR1 SGHAT and CDR2 FQNNGV. This CDR3 is built from 15 residues. After removal of 5 bases from V and 3 bases from J, the junction contained 7 bases not matched to a gene. The CDR3, as DNA: TGTGCCAGCAGCGCAAGCGGGGGAGAGACAGATACGCAGTATTTT. It is translated as CASSASGGETDTQYF.

The chain recombines TRBV4-2 with TRBJ2-7; the match to TRBD1 covers 9 bases. This CDR3 has 15 amino acids. Germline-derived CDR1 and CDR2 are LGHNA and YNFKEQ. J gave up 5 bases and V 0 bases, and 5 bases lay outside the gene matches. The CDR3 DNA sequence: TGTGCCAGCAGCCAAGATTGGGACAGGGTCGACGAGCAGTACTTC. This sequence encodes CASSQDWDRVDEQYF.

This clone showed up just once. V is TRBV25-1 and J is TRBJ1-4; D remains unclear. Trimming cost V 2 bases and J 8 bases, with 15 bases left between them. Germline CDR1 reads MGHDK; CDR2 reads SYGVNS. This CDR3 comprises 15 residues. The CDR3 here is CASSENYPGVEKLFF. DNA for the CDR3: TGTGCCAGCAGTGAAAATTACCCCGGGGTGGAAAAACTGTTTTTT.

The chain employs TRBV2 and TRBJ2-7, with D unclear. Germline loops: CDR1 SNHLY, CDR2 FYNNEI. Trimming removed 6 bases from V and 6 bases from J, with 15 bases in between. This CDR3 is 13 amino acids long. In DNA, the CDR3 is TGTGCCAGCAGGGTAGACGTGGGGTCCGAGCAGTACTTC. It translates to CASRVDVGSEQYF. The whole variable domain, filled in from reference TRBV2 and TRBJ2-7, reads EPEVTQTPSHQVTQMGQEVILRCVPISNHLYFYWYRQILGQKVEFLVSFYNNEISEKSEIFDDQFSVERPDGSNFTLKIRSTKLEDSAMYFCASRVDVGSEQYFGPGTRLTVT.

V is TRBV19 and J is TRBJ2-4, with TRBD2 matching over 14 bases. Germline CDR1 and CDR2: LNHDA and SQIVND (reference sequence). Trimming at V came to 3 bases and at J to 2 bases, leaving 3 bases not matched to a gene. There are 17 residues in the CDR3. The CDR3 region has the DNA TGTGCCAGTAGTATGACTAGCGGGGGGGTTTCCAAAAACATTCAGTACTTC. Its translation is CASSMTSGGVSKNIQYF.

The V call is TRBV18, the J call TRBJ2-7, with D perhaps matching TRBD1 or TRBD2 (5 bases each). V was pared by 5 bases and J by 1 base, with 12 bases between. This CDR3 spans 14 amino acids. Germline loops: CDR1 KGHSH, CDR2 LQKENI. In DNA, the CDR3 is TGTGCCAGCTCATCCGGGACGACTTCCTACGAGCAGTACTTC. Translation: CASSSGTTSYEQYF. Based on the CDR3 plus reference TRBV18 and TRBJ2-7, the full variable domain is NAGVMQNPRHLVRRRGQEARLRCSPMKGHSHVYWYRQLPEEGLKFMVYLQKENIIDESGMPKERFSAEFPKEGPSILRIQQVVRGDSAAYFCASSSGTTSYEQYFGPGTRLTVT.

The chain links TRBV28 to TRBJ2-7; TRBD1 might be the D (6 bases). From germline, CDR1 is MDHEN and CDR2 SYDVKM. The CDR3 consists of 16 residues. Deletions cut 4 bases from V and 3 bases from J, with 19 bases between. The DNA of the CDR3 is TGTGCCAGCAGTTCATCTTTACTCTCGGACAGCTACGAGCAGTACTTC. Its translation is CASSSSLLSDSYEQYF.

The sample holds one count of this clone. The chain combines TRBV19 with TRBJ1-1; 8 bases fit TRBD1. V trimming: 7 bases; J trimming: 8 bases; junction bases outside the gene matches: 9. This CDR3 is 13 amino acids long. CDR1 is LNHDA, CDR2 SQIVND, per germline (reference sequence). The CDR3 here is CASNTGQGREAFF. For the CDR3, the DNA is TGTGCCAGTAATACAGGACAGGGTCGCGAAGCTTTCTTT.

The rearrangement uses TRBV10-3 and TRBJ1-2; perhaps TRBD1 as D (5 bases). The V end lost 4 bases, the J end lost 0 bases, and 9 bases lay between the germline ends. The CDR3 spans 14 residues. Germline CDR1 reads ENHRY; CDR2 reads SYGVKD. The CDR3 sequence: CAISGGTTNYGYTF. DNA for the CDR3: TGTGCCATCAGTGGCGGGACGACTAACTATGGCTACACCTTC.

The genes are TRBV2 and TRBJ2-5; 7 bases agree with TRBD2. V was clipped by 7 bases and J by 4 bases; unmatched bases: 12. The germline CDR1 and CDR2 sequences are SNHLY and FYNNEI. The length of the CDR3 is 15 residues. This CDR3 reads CASNPMGGGRETQYF. The CDR3 region has the DNA TGTGCCAGCAACCCTATGGGCGGGGGAAGAGAGACCCAGTACTTC.

The chain recombines TRBV5-1 with TRBJ2-1; D is perhaps TRBD1 or TRBD2 (5 bases each). Trimming stripped 5 bases from V and 6 bases from J, with 18 bases between. Germline CDR1 and CDR2: SGHRS and YFSETQ. This CDR3 region has 15 residues. The CDR3 region is CASRTGTPSPNEQFF. The CDR3 region has the DNA TGCGCCAGCAGAACCGGGACCCCCTCGCCCAATGAGCAGTTCTTC.

Here the CDR3 DNA reads TGTGCCACCTCCACGAGCCGGGGATTCAACACTGAAGCTTTCTTT. Translation gives CATSTSRGFNTEAFF. V usage is TRBV6-1 and J usage is TRBJ1-1, with D hard to call. The CDR3 has 15 residues. CDR1 is MNHNS and CDR2 is SASEGT in the germline V gene. Trimming removed 10 bases from V and 2 bases from J, with 20 bases in between.

The genes are TRBV10-1 and TRBJ1-4; a possible D gene is TRBD1 (5 bases). The CDR3 has 15 amino acids. CDR1 WNHNN and CDR2 SYGVQD come from the germline V gene (reference sequence). The V gene lost 7 bases and the J gene lost 4 bases, with 16 bases spanning the gap. For the CDR3, the DNA is TGCGCCAGCACCATTCCGGGACCGCTTAATGAAAAACTGTTTTTT. This codes for CASTIPGPLNEKLFF.

This clone has a single count. The V call is TRBV4-1, the J call TRBJ2-3; no clear D. Germline V gene data show CDR1 as MGHRA and CDR2 as YSYEKL. This CDR3 region has 15 residues. V lost 2 bases to trimming and J lost 1 base, with 10 bases between them. Here the CDR3 DNA reads TGCGCCAGCAGCCAATCATTTCTCGGCACAGATACGCAGTATTTT. Protein product: CASSQSFLGTDTQYF.

The rearrangement uses TRBV19 and TRBJ1-5; D possibly corresponds to TRBD1 (5 bases). This CDR3 comprises 13 residues. V lost 7 bases to trimming and J lost 3 bases, with 10 bases between them. Germline loops: CDR1 LNHDA, CDR2 SQIVND (reference sequence). The CDR3 protein is CASTATDNQPQHF. The CDR3 DNA reads as TGTGCCAGTACCGCGACAGACAATCAGCCCCAGCATTTT.

The chain joins TRBV30 to TRBJ1-2; maybe TRBD1 (6 bases). The CDR3 length is 14 residues. CDR1 is GTSNPN and CDR2 is SVGIG in the germline V gene (reference sequence). The germline V and J ends were trimmed by 4 bases and 4 bases, with 16 bases remaining between them. Here the CDR3 reads CAWTTGFGTYGYTF. The CDR3 region has the DNA TGTGCCTGGACCACAGGGTTCGGTACCTATGGCTACACCTTC.

This chain connects TRBV4-3 to TRBJ1-2; unclear D gene. Trimming stripped 1 base from V and 6 bases from J, with 12 bases between. The CDR3 has 14 residues. Per germline, CDR1 LGHNA and CDR2 YSLEER. CDR3 loop: CASSQGVRVDGYTF. In DNA form, the CDR3 reads TGCGCCAGCAGCCAAGGGGTCCGGGTCGATGGCTACACCTTC.

J is TRBJ1-5 and V is TRBV7-2, with 7 bases lining up with TRBD1. Germline CDR1 reads SGHTA; CDR2 reads FQGNSA. After removal of 5 bases from V and 7 bases from J, the junction contained 5 bases not matched to a gene. The CDR3 covers 13 residues. The chain's CDR3 is CASSAWDSQPQHF. DNA of the CDR3: TGTGCCAGCAGCGCATGGGACAGCCAGCCCCAGCATTTT.

V is TRBV7-8 and J is TRBJ1-1; no firm D call. CDR3 length: 13 residues. V was clipped by 0 bases and J by 4 bases, with 6 bases between them. CDR1 is SGHVS, CDR2 FQNEAQ, per germline. CDR3 loop: CASSLASGTEAFF. The CDR3, as DNA: TGTGCCAGCAGCTTAGCGTCCGGCACTGAAGCTTTCTTT.

The V gene is TRBV5-1, the J gene TRBJ1-1, with D perhaps TRBD1 (5 bases). Germline values: CDR1 SGHRS, CDR2 YFSETQ. The CDR3 consists of 17 residues. Between the trimmed V and J ends, which lost 3 bases and 3 bases, there was a span of 21 bases. The DNA of the CDR3 is TGCGCCAGCAGCTGGGGGTGGGGATTAACCTCCGACACTGAAGCTTTCTTT. It encodes CASSWGWGLTSDTEAFF. The full variable domain, in which reference TRBV5-1 and TRBJ1-1 provide the parts outside the CDR3, is KAGVTQTPRYLIKTRGQQVTLSCSPISGHRSVSWYQQTPGQGLQFLFEYFSETQRNKGNFPGRFSGRQFSNSRSEMNVSTLELGDSALYLCASSWGWGLTSDTEAFFGQGTRLTVV.

V gene TRBV7-3 combines with J gene TRBJ1-5, with D perhaps matching TRBD1 (5 bases). The germline V and J ends were trimmed by 5 bases and 3 bases, with 17 bases remaining between them. The CDR3 loop spans 16 amino acids. Germline loops: CDR1 SGHTA, CDR2 FQGTGA. CDR3 coding DNA: TGTGCCAGCAGCCTCACCCGGGACGGCCACAATCAGCCCCAGCATTTT. Protein product: CASSLTRDGHNQPQHF.

The chain employs TRBV11-3 and TRBJ2-3; D is unresolved. Germline assignment: CDR1 SGHNT and CDR2 YENEEA. The V and J ends lost 5 bases and 0 bases respectively, with 12 bases between them. This CDR3 comprises 15 residues. CDR3 residues: CASSKDGTSTDTQYF. DNA of the CDR3: TGTGCCAGCAGCAAGGACGGCACTAGCACAGATACGCAGTATTTT.

This clone was detected a few times. V is TRBV30 and J is TRBJ1-1; D is uncertain. The CDR3 length is 13 residues. Per the germline V gene, CDR1 is GTSNPN and CDR2 is SVGIG (reference sequence). Trimming took 0 bases from V and 5 from J, leaving 10 bases between them. The CDR3: CAWSVPGSTEAFF. CDR3 sequence (DNA): TGTGCCTGGAGTGTACCGGGGTCGACTGAAGCTTTCTTT.

J is TRBJ2-7 and V is TRBV29-1; TRBD1 might be the D (5 bases). This CDR3 is 16 amino acids long. CDR1 is SQVTM, CDR2 ANQGSEA, per germline. Trimming stripped 3 bases from V and 3 bases from J, with 21 bases between. For the CDR3, the DNA is TGCAGCGTTGATACCCGTGTGGCAGGGAAGGGCTACGAGCAGTACTTC. It is translated as CSVDTRVAGKGYEQYF.

The V call is TRBV5-1, the J call TRBJ1-3; D perhaps matches TRBD1 (6 bases). This CDR3 is 15 amino acids long. The V end was cut by 4 bases, the J end by 5 bases, with 16 bases between. Per the germline V gene, CDR1 is SGHRS and CDR2 is YFSETQ. The CDR3 region has the DNA TGCGCCAGCAGCCTAACACAGGGTGGTAGAAACACCATATATTTT. Amino acid sequence: CASSLTQGGRNTIYF.

CDR3 region: CASSSWRDHSGNTIYF. Written as DNA, the CDR3 is TGTGCCAGTAGTTCTTGGAGGGATCACTCTGGAAACACCATATATTTT. V and J are TRBV19 and TRBJ1-3; no clear D gene. Per germline, CDR1 LNHDA and CDR2 SQIVND (reference sequence). The CDR3 has 16 residues. The V end was cut by 5 bases, the J end by 0 bases, with 14 bases between. Based on the CDR3 plus reference TRBV19 and TRBJ1-3, the full variable domain is DGGITQSPKYLFRKEGQNVTLSCEQNLNHDAMYWYRQDPGQGLRLIYYSQIVNDFQKGDIAEGYSVSREKKESFPLTVTSAQKNPTAFYLCASSSWRDHSGNTIYFGEGSWLTVV.

V is TRBV4-2 and J is TRBJ1-2; no definite D call. Looked up from germline, CDR1 is LGHNA and CDR2 is YNFKEQ. This CDR3 has 12 residues. Trimming took off 8 bases at V and 4 bases at J, with 11 bases between the two ends. This CDR3 reads CASGPALYGYTF. CDR3 sequence (DNA): TGTGCCAGCGGCCCCGCCCTCTATGGCTACACCTTC.

V is TRBV10-3 and J is TRBJ1-4; D is possibly TRBD1 (6 bases). There are 12 residues in the CDR3. Per germline, CDR1 ENHRY and CDR2 SYGVKD. The CDR3 bases are TGTGCAGCACAGGGAACTAATGAAAAACTGTTTTTT. Translating gives CAAQGTNEKLFF.